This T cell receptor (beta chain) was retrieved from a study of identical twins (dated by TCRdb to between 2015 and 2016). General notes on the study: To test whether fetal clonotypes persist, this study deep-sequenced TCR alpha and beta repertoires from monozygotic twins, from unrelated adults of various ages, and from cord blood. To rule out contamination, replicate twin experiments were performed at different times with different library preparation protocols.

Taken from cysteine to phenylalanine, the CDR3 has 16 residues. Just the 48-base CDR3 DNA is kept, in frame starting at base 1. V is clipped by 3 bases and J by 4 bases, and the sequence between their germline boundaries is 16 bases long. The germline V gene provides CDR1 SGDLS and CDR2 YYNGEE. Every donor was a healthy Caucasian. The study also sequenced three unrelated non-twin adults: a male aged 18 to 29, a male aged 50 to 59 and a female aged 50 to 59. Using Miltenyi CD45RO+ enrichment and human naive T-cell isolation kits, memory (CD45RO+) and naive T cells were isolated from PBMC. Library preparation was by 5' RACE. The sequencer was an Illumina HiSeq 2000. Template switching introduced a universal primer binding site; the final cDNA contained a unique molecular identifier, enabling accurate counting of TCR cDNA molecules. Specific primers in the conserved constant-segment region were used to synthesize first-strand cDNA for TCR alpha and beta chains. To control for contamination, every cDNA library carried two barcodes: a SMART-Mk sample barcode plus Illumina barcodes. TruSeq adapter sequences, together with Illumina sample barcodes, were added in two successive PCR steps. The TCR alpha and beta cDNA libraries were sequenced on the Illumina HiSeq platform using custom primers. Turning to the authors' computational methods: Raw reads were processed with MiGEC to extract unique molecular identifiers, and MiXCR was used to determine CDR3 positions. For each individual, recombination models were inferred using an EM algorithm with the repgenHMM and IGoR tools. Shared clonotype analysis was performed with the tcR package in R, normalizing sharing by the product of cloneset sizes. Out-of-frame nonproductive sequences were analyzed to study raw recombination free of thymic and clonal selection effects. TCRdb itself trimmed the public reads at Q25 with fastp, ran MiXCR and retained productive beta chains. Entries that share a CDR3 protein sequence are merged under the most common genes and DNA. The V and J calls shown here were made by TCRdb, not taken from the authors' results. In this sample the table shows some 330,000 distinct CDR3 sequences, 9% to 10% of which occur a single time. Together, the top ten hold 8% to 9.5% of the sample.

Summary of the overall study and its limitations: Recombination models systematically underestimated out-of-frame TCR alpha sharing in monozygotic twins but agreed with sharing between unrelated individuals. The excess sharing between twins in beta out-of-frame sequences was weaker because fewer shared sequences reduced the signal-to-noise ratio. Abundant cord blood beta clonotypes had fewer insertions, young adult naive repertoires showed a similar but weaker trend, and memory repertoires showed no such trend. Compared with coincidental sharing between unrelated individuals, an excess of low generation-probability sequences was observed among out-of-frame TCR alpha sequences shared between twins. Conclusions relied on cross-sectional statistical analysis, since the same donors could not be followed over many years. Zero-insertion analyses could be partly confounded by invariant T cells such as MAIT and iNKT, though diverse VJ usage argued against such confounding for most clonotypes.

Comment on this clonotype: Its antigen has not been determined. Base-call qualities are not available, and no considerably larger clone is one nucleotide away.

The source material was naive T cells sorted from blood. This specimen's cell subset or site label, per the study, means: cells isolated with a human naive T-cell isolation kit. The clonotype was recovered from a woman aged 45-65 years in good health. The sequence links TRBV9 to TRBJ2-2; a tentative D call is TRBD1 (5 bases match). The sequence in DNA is TGTGCCAGCAGCGATCCCAACAGGCTAAGCACCGGGGAGCTGTTTTTT. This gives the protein CASSDPNRLSTGELFF.